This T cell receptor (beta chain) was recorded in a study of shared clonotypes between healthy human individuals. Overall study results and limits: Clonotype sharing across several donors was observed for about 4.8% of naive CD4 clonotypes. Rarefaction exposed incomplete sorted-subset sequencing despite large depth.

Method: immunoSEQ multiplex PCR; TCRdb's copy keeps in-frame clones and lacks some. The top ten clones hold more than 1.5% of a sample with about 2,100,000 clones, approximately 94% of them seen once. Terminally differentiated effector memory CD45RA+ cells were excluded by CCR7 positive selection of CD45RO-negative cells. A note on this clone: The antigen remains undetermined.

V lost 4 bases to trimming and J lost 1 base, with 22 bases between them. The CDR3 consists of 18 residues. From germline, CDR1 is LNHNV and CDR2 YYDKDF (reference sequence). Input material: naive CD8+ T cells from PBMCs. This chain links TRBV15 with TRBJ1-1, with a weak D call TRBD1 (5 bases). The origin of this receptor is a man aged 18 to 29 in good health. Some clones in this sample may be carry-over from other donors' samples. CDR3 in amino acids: CATSTRPGQDNRNTEAFF. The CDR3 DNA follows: TGTGCCACCAGCACCCGCCCGGGGCAGGACAACCGGAACACTGAAGCTTTCTTT.